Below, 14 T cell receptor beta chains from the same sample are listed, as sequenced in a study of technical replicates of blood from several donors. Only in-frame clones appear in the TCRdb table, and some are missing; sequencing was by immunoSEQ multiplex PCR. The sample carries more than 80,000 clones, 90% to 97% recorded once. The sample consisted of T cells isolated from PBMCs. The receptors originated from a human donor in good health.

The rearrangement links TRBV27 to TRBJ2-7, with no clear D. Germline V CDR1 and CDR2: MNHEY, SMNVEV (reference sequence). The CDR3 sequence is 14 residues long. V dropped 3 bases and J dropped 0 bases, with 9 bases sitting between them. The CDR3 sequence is CASSLGAGSYEQYF. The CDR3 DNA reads TGTGCCAGCAGTTTGGGTGCAGGCTCCTACGAGCAGTACTTC.

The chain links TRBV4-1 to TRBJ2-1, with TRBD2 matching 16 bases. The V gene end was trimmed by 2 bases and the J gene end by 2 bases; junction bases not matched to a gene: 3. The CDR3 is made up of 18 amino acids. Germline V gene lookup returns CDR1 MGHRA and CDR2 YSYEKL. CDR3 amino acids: CASSQPGLAGGPYNEQFF. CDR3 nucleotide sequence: TGCGCCAGCAGCCAACCGGGACTAGCGGGAGGGCCCTACAATGAGCAGTTCTTC.

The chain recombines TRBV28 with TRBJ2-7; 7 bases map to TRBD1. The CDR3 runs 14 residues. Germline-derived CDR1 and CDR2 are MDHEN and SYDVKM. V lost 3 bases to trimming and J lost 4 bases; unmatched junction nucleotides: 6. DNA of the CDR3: TGTGCCAGCAGTTTCCAGGGGGAAGGATACGAGCAGTACTTC. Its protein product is CASSFQGEGYEQYF.

The CDR3 DNA reads as TGTGCCAGCAGCTTCGGGACAAACACCGGGGAGCTGTTTTTT. Translation gives CASSFGTNTGELFF. The chain uses TRBV7-3 and TRBJ2-2, with a possible D match to TRBD1 (6 bases). V dropped 3 bases and J dropped 2 bases, with 7 bases sitting between them. The CDR3 is 14 amino acids. In germline, CDR1 is SGHTA, CDR2 FQGTGA.

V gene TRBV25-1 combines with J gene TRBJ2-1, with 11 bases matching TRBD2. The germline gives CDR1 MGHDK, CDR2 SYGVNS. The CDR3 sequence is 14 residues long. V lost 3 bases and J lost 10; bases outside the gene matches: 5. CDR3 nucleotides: TGTGCCAGCAGTGAGCAACTAGCGGGAGACGAGCAGTTCTTC. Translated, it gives CASSEQLAGDEQFF.

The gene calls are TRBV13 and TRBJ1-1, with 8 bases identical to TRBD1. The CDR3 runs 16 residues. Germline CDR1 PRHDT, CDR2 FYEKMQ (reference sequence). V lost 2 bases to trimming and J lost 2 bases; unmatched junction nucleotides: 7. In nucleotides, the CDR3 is TGTGCCAGCAGCTTATTTAGGACAGGGACCAACACTGAAGCTTTCTTT. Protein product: CASSLFRTGTNTEAFF. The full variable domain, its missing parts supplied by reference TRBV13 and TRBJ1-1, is AAGVIQSPRHLIKEKRETATLKCYPIPRHDTVYWYQQGPGQDPQFLISFYEKMQSDKGSIPDRFSAQQFSDYHSELNMSSLELGDSALYFCASSLFRTGTNTEAFFGQGTRLTVV.

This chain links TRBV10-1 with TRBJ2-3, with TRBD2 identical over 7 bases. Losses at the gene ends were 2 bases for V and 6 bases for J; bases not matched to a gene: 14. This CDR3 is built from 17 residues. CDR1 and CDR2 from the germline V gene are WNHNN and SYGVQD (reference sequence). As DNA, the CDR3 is TGCGCCAGCAGTGAGCTTGCGGGAGAAGGGTTTTTGGATACGCAGTATTTT. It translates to CASSELAGEGFLDTQYF.

CDR3 coding DNA: TGCAGCGTTGAAGATTACGACTCCGGGACTAGCGGGAGAGTGACCGGGGAGCTGTTTTTT. Protein product: CSVEDYDSGTSGRVTGELFF. The chain links TRBV29-1 to TRBJ2-2; 14 bases line up with TRBD2. The CDR3 spans 20 residues. V lost 0 bases to trimming and J lost 5 bases; unmatched junction nucleotides: 14. Germline CDR1 SQVTM, CDR2 ANQGSEA.

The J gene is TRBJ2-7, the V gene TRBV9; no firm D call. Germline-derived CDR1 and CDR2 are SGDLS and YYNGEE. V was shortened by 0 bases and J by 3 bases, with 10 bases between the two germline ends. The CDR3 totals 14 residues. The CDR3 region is CASSVAVQNYEQYF. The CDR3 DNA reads TGTGCCAGCAGCGTAGCAGTCCAGAACTACGAGCAGTACTTC.

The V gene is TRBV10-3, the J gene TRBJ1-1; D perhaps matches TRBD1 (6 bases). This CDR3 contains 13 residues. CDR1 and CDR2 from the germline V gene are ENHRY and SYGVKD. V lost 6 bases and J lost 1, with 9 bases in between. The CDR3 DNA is TGTGCCATCAGGGGACAAGGGAACACTGAAGCTTTCTTT. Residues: CAIRGQGNTEAFF.

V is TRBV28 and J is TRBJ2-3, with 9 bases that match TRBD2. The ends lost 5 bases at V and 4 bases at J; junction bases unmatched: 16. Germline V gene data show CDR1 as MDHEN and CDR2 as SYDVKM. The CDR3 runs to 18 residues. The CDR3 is CASSPPFGAGGSADTQYF. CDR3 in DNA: TGTGCCAGCAGTCCCCCCTTCGGGGCGGGAGGGAGCGCAGATACGCAGTATTTT.

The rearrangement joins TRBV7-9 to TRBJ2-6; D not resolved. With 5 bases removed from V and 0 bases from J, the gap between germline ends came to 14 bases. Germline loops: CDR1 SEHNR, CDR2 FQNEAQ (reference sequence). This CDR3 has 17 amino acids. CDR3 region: CASSVSPQHSGANVLTF. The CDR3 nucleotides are TGTGCCAGCAGCGTAAGTCCTCAACACTCTGGGGCCAACGTCCTGACTTTC.

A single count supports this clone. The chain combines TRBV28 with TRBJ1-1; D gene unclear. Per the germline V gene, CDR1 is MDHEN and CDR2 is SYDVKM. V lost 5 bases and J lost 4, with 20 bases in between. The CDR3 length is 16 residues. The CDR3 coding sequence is TGTGCCAGCAGTCCGCCCGGGAGCCATTTGGGCACTGAAGCTTTCTTT. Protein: CASSPPGSHLGTEAFF.

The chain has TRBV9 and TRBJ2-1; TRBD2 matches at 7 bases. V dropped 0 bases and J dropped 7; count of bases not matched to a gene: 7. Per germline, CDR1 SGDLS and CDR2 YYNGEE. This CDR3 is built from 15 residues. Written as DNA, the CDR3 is TGTGCCAGCAGCGTAGATCTAGGGAGGGGTAATGAGCAGTTCTTC. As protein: CASSVDLGRGNEQFF. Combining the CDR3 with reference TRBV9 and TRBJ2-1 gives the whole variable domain DSGVTQTPKHLITATGQRVTLRCSPRSGDLSVYWYQQSLDQGLQFLIQYYNGEERAKGNILERFSAQQFPDLHSELNLSSLELGDSALYFCASSVDLGRGNEQFFGPGTRLTVL.